This TCR beta chain derives from a study of blood T cell repertoires in COVID-19. Study background: Sample material is recorded as cDNA or gDNA derived from T cells, B-cell-depleted T cells, or PBMCs.

TCRdb keeps only in-frame clones here, not all; method: immunoSEQ multiplex PCR. The table records 150,000 to 200,000 clones, roughly 86% of them present only once. CDR3 length: 11 residues. Germline values: CDR1 MDHEN, CDR2 SYDVKM. V was pared by 4 bases and J by 7 bases, with 7 bases between. The chain uses TRBV28 and TRBJ2-5; perhaps TRBD2 as D (5 bases). The source material was peripheral blood. The source is a woman older than 75 in a cohort sampled during active or convalescent COVID-19. DNA for the CDR3: TGTGCCAGCAGTTCTGAGGGGACCCAGTACTTC. It is translated as CASSSEGTQYF.